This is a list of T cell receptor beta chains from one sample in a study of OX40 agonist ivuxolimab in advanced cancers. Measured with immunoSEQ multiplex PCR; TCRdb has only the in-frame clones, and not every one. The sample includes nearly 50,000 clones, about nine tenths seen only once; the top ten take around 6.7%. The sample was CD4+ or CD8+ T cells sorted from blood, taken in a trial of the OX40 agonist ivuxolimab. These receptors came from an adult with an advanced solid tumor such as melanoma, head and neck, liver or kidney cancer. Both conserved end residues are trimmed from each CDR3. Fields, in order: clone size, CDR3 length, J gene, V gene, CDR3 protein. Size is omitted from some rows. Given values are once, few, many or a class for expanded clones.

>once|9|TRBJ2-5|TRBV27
ASSSGETQY
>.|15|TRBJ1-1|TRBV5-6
ASSLPILDRGITEAF
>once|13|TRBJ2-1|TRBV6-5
ASSAGGSGYNEQF
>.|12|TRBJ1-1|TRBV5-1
ASSRTGGVGEAF
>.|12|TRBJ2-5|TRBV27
ASSPRGPPETQY
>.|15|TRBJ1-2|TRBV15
ATSREGTGRIQDGYT
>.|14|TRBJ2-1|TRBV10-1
ASSELETSPYNEQF
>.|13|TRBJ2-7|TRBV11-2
ASSDPTGSSYEQY
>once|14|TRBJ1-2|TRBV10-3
AISGGGPASNYGYT
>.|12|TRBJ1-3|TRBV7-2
ASSLRGSGNTIY
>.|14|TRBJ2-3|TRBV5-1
ASSLGTGTFPDTQY
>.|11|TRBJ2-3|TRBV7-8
ASSATGSDTQY
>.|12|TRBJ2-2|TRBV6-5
ASSPFANTGELF
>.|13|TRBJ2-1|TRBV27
ASSLQRSSYNEQF
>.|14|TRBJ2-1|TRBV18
ASSPARGTGYNEQF
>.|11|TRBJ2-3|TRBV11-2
ASSWTITDTQY
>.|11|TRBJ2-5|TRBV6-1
ASSGDGQGTQY
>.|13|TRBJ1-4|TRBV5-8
ASGLRGATNEKLF
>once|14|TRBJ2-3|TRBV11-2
ASSLGGTGGADTQY
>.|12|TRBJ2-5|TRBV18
ASSPPARGETQY
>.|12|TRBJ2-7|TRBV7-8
ASSLDSGHYEQY
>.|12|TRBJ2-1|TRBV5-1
ASSYTDRANEQF
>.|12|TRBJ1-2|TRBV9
ASSGLGQGGGYT
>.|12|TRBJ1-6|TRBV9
ASSSGQGASPLH
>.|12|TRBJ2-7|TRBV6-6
ASPAGAGTYEQY
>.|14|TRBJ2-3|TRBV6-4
ASMKTSGPNAGTQY
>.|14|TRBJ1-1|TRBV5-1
ASSYGTGGQSTEAF
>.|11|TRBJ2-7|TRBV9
ASSYRPAYEQY
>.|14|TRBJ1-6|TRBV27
ASSLFNPGAKSPLH
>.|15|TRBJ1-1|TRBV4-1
ASSHPTAGLMNTEAF
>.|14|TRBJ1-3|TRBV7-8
ASSPNRLPSGNTIY
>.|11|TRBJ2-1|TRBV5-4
ASSLPGYNEQF
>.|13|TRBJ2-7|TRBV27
ASSLAAGGGYEQY
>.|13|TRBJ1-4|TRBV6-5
ASSPLGGTNEKLF
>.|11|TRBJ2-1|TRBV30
AWSVAGGNEQF
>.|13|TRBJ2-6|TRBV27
ASSRHLSGANVLT
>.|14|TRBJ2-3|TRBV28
ASSLPQLSSTDTQY
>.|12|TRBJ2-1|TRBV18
ASHSGGRYNEQF
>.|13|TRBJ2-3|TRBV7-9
ASSLGTGGRDTQY
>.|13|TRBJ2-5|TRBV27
ASSRLRGGGETQY
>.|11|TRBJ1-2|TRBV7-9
ASSLPGPYGYT
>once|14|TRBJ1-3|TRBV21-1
ASSKGDRVSGNTIY
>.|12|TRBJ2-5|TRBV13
ASSWATPGETQY
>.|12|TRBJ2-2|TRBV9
ASSVAGPSGELF
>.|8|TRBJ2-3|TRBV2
ASRVDTQY
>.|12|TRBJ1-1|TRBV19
ASSSGGMGTEAF